The next 16 T cell receptor beta chains were all read from a single sample in a study of tumor-infiltrating lymphocytes in primary liver carcinoma. Priming with a constant-region primer yielded TCR beta cDNA from roughly 0.45 ug total RNA. Nested multiplex PCR, run for three rounds with slightly modified ARM-PCR, yielded TCR beta libraries. Use of TRBV1-TRBV30 forward primers with a C-beta reverse primer characterized the first two PCR rounds, which lasted roughly 9 cycles each. One entry per CDR3 protein, called by TCRdb with MiXCR from the multiplex PCR reads. The sample lists 300,000 to 400,000 distinct CDR3 sequences, roughly 61% occurring once. The researchers obtained blood RNA from unsorted whole blood and also extracted germline DNA. The sequenced sample was peripheral blood. These TCRs come from a man aged 35 to 55 with primary liver carcinoma and hepatitis B virus infection.

For this clonotype: A read error may account for a junction end that differs from germline. CDR3 amino acids: CVSSLRTLNTEAFF. The CDR3 DNA reads TGTGTCAGCAGTCTACGGACCCTTAACACTGAAGCTTTCTTT. This rearrangement joins TRBV12-3 or TRBV12-4 to TRBJ1-1; D gene uncertain. The length of the CDR3 is 14 residues.

In the case of this clonotype: A junction boundary mismatches the germline segment, possibly from a read error. This chain joins TRBV11-2 and TRBJ2-7; D may be TRBD1 (6 bases). Per germline, CDR1 SGHAT and CDR2 FQNNGV. This CDR3 is 17 amino acids long. CDR3 DNA: TGTGCTAGCAGCCCCTGTGGACGGGACAACTTGAACTACGAGCAGTACTTC. Its translation: CASSPCGRDNLNYEQYF. Variable domain in full (rest from reference TRBV11-2 and TRBJ2-7): EAGVAQSPRYKIIEKRQSVAFWCNPISGHATLYWYQQILGQGPKLLIQFQNNGVVDDSQLPKDRFSAERLKGVDSTLKIQPAKLEDSAVYLCASSPCGRDNLNYEQYFGPGTRLTVT.

As regards this clonotype: A much bigger clone sits one base away, suggesting this may be a read error. This chain connects TRBV4-1 to TRBJ2-2; unclear D gene. The CDR3 sequence is 17 residues long. Germline CDR1 and CDR2: MGHRA and YSYEKL. The V and J ends lost 4 bases and 5 bases respectively, with 20 bases between them. DNA for the CDR3: TGCGCCAGCAGCCCTCGGGCGTTATCGGATCGGACCGGGGAGCTGTTTTTT. Its translation: CASSPRALSDRTGELFF.

At least ten counts were recorded for this clonotype. The rearrangement uses TRBV4-2 and TRBJ2-1, with D unresolved. V was cut by 4 bases and J by 7 bases, with 8 bases left in between. Looked up from germline, CDR1 is LGHNA and CDR2 is YNFKEQ. The CDR3 length is 12 residues. The DNA for the CDR3 is TGTGCCAGCAGCCCAAGGGCAAATGAGCAGTTCTTC. This codes for CASSPRANEQFF.

As concerns this clonotype: Just one base apart from a much larger clone, this may be a read error. The J gene is TRBJ1-6, the V gene TRBV6-5; 7 bases map to TRBD1. This CDR3 has 15 amino acids. The germline CDR1 and CDR2 sequences are MNHEY and SVGAGI. The V segment lost 0 bases and the J segment 11 bases; nucleotides outside the gene matches: 7. The CDR3 coding sequence is TGTGCCAGCAGTTACTCGGGGACAGTCAATCCACCCCTCCACTTT. Translating it yields CASSYSGTVNPPLHF.

V gene TRBV6-2 or TRBV6-3 combines with J gene TRBJ2-7; D not resolved. The germline V gene has CDR1 MNHEY and CDR2 SVGEGT. The CDR3 covers 14 residues. CDR3 sequence reads: CATGHQVNSYEQYF. In DNA form, the CDR3 reads TGTGCTACCGGGCATCAAGTCAACTCCTACGAGCAGTACTTC.

The sample holds many counts of this clonotype. This chain uses TRBV4-2 with TRBJ2-7, with 11 bases identical to TRBD2. This CDR3 is built from 14 residues. Germline V gene data show CDR1 as LGHNA and CDR2 as YNFKEQ. The V and J ends lost 1 base and 6 bases, in that order; junction bases with no gene match: 2. The CDR3 DNA follows: TGTGCCAGCAGCCAAGTGCTAGCGGGAGGCGAGCAGTACTTC. It yields the protein CASSQVLAGGEQYF.

At least ten counts were recorded for this clonotype. The chain recombines TRBV29-1 with TRBJ2-7; TRBD1 matches 10 bases. V dropped 6 bases and J dropped 1; count of bases not matched to a gene: 9. CDR1 and CDR2 from the germline V gene are SQVTM and ANQGSEA. The CDR3 sequence is 15 residues long. The CDR3 DNA reads as TGCAGCGTACCCGGACAGGGGGGGATGTCCTACGAGCAGTACTTC. Protein sequence: CSVPGQGGMSYEQYF.

This sequence joins TRBV11-3 and TRBJ2-2; D remains unclear. In germline, CDR1 is SGHNT, CDR2 YENEEA. CDR3 size: 13 residues. The CDR3 region is CVRSSNPTGELFF. In nucleotides, the CDR3 is TGTGTCAGGAGCTCGAATCCGACCGGGGAGCTGTTTTTT. Variable domain in full (rest from reference TRBV11-3 and TRBJ2-2): EAGVVQSPRYKIIEKKQPVAFWCNPISGHNTLYWYLQNLGQGPELLIRYENEEAVDDSQLPKDRFSAERLKGVDSTLKIQPAELGDSAVYLCVRSSNPTGELFFGEGSRLTVL.

This clonotype was seen just once. At one end the junction does not follow the germline gene, possibly because of a read error. The chain uses TRBV11-2 and TRBJ2-7; D unresolved. This CDR3 contains 12 residues. From germline, CDR1 is SGHAT and CDR2 FQNNGV. CDR3 DNA sequence: TGTACCAGCAGCTTCATGGCCTACGAGCAGTACTTC. This encodes CTSSFMAYEQYF.

The chain combines TRBV11-2 with TRBJ2-5, with 10 nucleotides matching TRBD2. The junction had 13 bases not matched to a gene; V was cut back by 4 bases and J by 5 bases. CDR3 length: 17 residues. Germline V gene lookup returns CDR1 SGHAT and CDR2 FQNNGV. The CDR3 DNA sequence: TGTGCCAGCAGCTCAGCCTGGGAGCTAGCGGGAGTTGAGACCCAGTACTTC. Its translation: CASSSAWELAGVETQYF.

The chain joins TRBV12-3 or TRBV12-4 to TRBJ2-7; D may correspond to TRBD1 or TRBD2 (5 bases each). Trimming removed 5 bases at V and 13 bases at J, with 27 bases between. CDR3 length: 15 residues. This CDR3 is CASSQTGAGTSRHYF. The CDR3 bases are TGTGCCAGCAGTCAAACCGGGGCAGGGACCTCAAGGCACTACTTC.

The genes are TRBV11-1 and TRBJ2-2, with 7 nucleotides matching TRBD1. The CDR3 contains 19 residues. Germline lookup yields CDR1 SGHAT and CDR2 FQDESV (reference sequence). J lost 6 bases, V lost 5 bases, and 21 bases had no gene match. The CDR3 spells CASSHLSQGTTGSAGELFF. The CDR3 DNA follows: TGTGCCAGCAGCCACCTCTCACAGGGGACAACAGGCTCGGCCGGGGAGCTGTTTTTT.

About this clonotype: Possible read error: a much larger clone is one base away. The CDR3 protein is CSSSLVGLQSKFF. CDR3 nucleotides: TGTTCCAGCAGTTTAGTGGGGCTTCAGTCTAAGTTTTTC. The chain has TRBV12-3 or TRBV12-4 and TRBJ1-2, with D perhaps TRBD1 (5 bases). CDR3 size: 13 residues.

Of note for this clonotype: This may arise from a read error, as a much more abundant clone is one base away. The V and J genes are TRBV6-2 or TRBV6-3 and TRBJ1-1; TRBD1 matches 8 bases. The germline V gene encodes CDR1 MNHEY and CDR2 SVGEGT. The CDR3 is made up of 17 amino acids. After removal of 7 bases from V and 0 bases from J, the junction contained 13 bases not matched to a gene. The DNA for the CDR3 is TGTGCCAGCAATCTCCGACAGGGGTGGTTCCTGAACACTGAAGCTTTCTTT. It is translated as CASNLRQGWFLNTEAFF.

The table lists this clonotype with many counts. V usage is TRBV4-2 and J usage is TRBJ2-1, with TRBD2 as a possible D gene (7 bases). This CDR3 comprises 16 residues. The ends were cut back, 4 bases at V and 8 bases at J, with 21 bases in the middle. Per the germline V gene, CDR1 is LGHNA and CDR2 is YNFKEQ. CDR3 in amino acids: CASSPEGGVGEDEQFF. The CDR3 DNA reads as TGTGCCAGCAGCCCCGAGGGGGGGGTAGGTGAGGATGAGCAGTTCTTC.